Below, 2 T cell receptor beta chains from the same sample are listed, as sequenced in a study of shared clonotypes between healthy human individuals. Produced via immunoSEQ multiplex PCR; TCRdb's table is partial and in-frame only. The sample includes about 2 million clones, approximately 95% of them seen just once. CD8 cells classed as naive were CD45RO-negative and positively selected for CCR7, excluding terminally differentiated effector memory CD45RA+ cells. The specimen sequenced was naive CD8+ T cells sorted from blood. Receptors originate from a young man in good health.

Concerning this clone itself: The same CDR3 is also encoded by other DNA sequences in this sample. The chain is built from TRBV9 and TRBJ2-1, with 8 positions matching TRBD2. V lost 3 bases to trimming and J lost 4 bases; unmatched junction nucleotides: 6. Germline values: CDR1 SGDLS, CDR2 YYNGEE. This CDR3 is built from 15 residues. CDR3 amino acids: CASSASGGVYNEQFF. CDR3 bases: TGTGCCAGCAGCGCAAGCGGGGGCGTTTACAATGAGCAGTTCTTC. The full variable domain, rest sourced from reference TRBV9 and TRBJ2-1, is DSGVTQTPKHLITATGQRVTLRCSPRSGDLSVYWYQQSLDQGLQFLIQYYNGEERAKGNILERFSAQQFPDLHSELNLSSLELGDSALYFCASSASGGVYNEQFFGPGTRLTVL.

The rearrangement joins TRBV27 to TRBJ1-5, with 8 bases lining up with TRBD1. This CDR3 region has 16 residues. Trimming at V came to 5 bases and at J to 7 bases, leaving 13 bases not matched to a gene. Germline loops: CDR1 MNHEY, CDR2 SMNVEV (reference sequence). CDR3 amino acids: CASSRTGTGRLQPQHF. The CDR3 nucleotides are TGTGCCAGCAGTCGAACCGGGACAGGCAGGCTGCAGCCCCAGCATTTT.